This T cell receptor beta chain was captured in a study of cytomegalovirus exposure and HLA in healthy donors. Of note for this clone: Its antigen is not known.

Among the roughly 120 subjects of the validation cohort, separate from the roughly 730-subject first cohort, were the donors. CDR1 MNHEY and CDR2 SVGAGI come from the germline V gene. The length of the CDR3 is 16 residues. V shed 2 bases and J 2 bases; nucleotides not matched to a gene: 6. Repertoires were generated with immunoSEQ multiplex PCR, while TCRdb's copy carries only in-frame clones and drops some. The repertoire includes 150,000 to 200,000 clones, approximately 85% of them detected once, and more than 1.4% sits in the top ten. Study-wide results and limits: Researchers counted approximately 160 TCR beta chains as cytomegalovirus-associated. High specificity and sensitivity for cytomegalovirus status were reported for the classifier.

Sequencing was carried out using PBMCs. This chain connects TRBV6-5 to TRBJ1-5; 7 positions match TRBD1. The receptor's source is a woman between 18 and 29 years old in good health and CMV-seronegative. CDR3 in amino acids: CASSYQHDRGNQPQHF. The CDR3 DNA sequence: TGTGCCAGCAGTTACCAACACGACAGGGGCAATCAGCCCCAGCATTTT.